A selection of T cell receptor beta chains follows, all from one sample in a study of radiotherapy plus CTLA-4 blockade in lung cancer. The table came from immunoSEQ multiplex PCR; TCRdb's copy has only in-frame clones and leaves some out. The data contain about 28,000 clones, under 80% of them seen just once; the ten biggest clones take up under 8%. Material: peripheral blood, obtained from a patient treated with radiotherapy plus ipilimumab. The receptor set was obtained from a human donor with non-small cell lung cancer who had stable disease on radiotherapy plus ipilimumab. Both conserved end residues are part of each CDR3. Each record gives: CDR3 protein, CDR3 DNA, J gene, clone size, D gene, V gene. The D gene is left open where the match is weak. Clone size is shown for a subset of rows, as once, few, many or a class of expanded clone.

CASSLSSSGFTEAFF TGTGCCAGCAGTTTATCCTCCTCAGGGTTCACTGAAGCTTTCTTT TRBJ1-1 NA NA TRBV27
CASSLGQGRTYEQYF TGTGCCAGCAGCTTGGGACAGGGGAGAACCTACGAGCAGTACTTC TRBJ2-7 NA TRBD1 TRBV13
CASPSWLGNTIYF TGTGCCAGCCCATCGTGGTTAGGAAACACCATATATTTT TRBJ1-3 NA NA TRBV19
CASSASSGPYGYTF TGTGCCAGCAGCGCTAGCTCAGGGCCCTATGGCTACACCTTC TRBJ1-2 NA NA TRBV5-6
CASSLTAGGRGEQFF TGTGCCAGCAGTTTAACCGCAGGGGGTAGGGGTGAGCAGTTCTTC TRBJ2-1 NA TRBD1 TRBV28
CAISDWSPGNTEAFF TGTGCCATCAGTGACTGGAGTCCGGGGAACACTGAAGCTTTCTTT TRBJ1-1 NA NA TRBV10-3
CASSDVPFANTGELFF TGTGCCAGCAGTGACGTCCCATTCGCGAACACCGGGGAGCTGTTTTTT TRBJ2-2 NA NA TRBV6-4
CASSSGEGYGYTF TGCGCCAGCAGCTCGGGGGAAGGCTATGGCTACACCTTC TRBJ1-2 NA NA TRBV5-1
CASSPPGRQGDSPLHF TGTGCCAGCTCACCCCCCGGGAGACAGGGCGATTCACCCCTCCACTTT TRBJ1-6 NA TRBD1 TRBV18
CASSLAGGAYNEQFF TGCGCCAGCAGCTTAGCGGGGGGCGCCTACAATGAGCAGTTCTTC TRBJ2-1 NA TRBD2 TRBV5-1
CASSVQGGGELFF TGTGCCAGCAGTGTACAGGGGGGCGGGGAGCTGTTTTTT TRBJ2-2 NA TRBD1 TRBV2
CASSISGRYQPQHF TGTGCCAGTAGTATATCGGGCAGATATCAGCCCCAGCATTTT TRBJ1-5 NA NA TRBV19
CASSLTGDYGYTF TGTGCCAGCAGCTTAACGGGGGACTATGGCTACACCTTC TRBJ1-2 NA NA TRBV7-6
CASSLTGGPNTGELFF TGTGCCAGCAGCTTAACGGGAGGGCCGAACACCGGGGAGCTGTTTTTT TRBJ2-2 NA TRBD2 TRBV7-3
CASSLGTGGLGAFF TGTGCCAGCAGCCTCGGGACAGGGGGCTTAGGGGCTTTCTTT TRBJ1-1 NA TRBD1 TRBV2
CSGTLTKTEAFF TGCAGCGGAACTCTCACGAAAACTGAAGCTTTCTTT TRBJ1-1 NA NA TRBV29-1
CASSHQGLNTEAFF TGTGCCAGCAGTCATCAGGGGTTGAACACTGAAGCTTTCTTT TRBJ1-1 NA NA TRBV28
CASSYRRDTEAFF TGTGCCAGCAGTTACCGCCGGGACACTGAAGCTTTCTTT TRBJ1-1 NA NA TRBV6-5
CASGPGGHPGNTIYF TGTGCCAGCGGCCCTGGGGGACACCCTGGAAACACCATATATTTT TRBJ1-3 once NA TRBV9
CASSLGGSSPLHF TGTGCCAGCAGCTTAGGGGGATCTTCACCCCTCCACTTT TRBJ1-6 NA NA TRBV7-2
CASSQYNPGPLNTEAFF TGCGCCAGCAGCCAATACAACCCGGGGCCGCTGAACACTGAAGCTTTCTTT TRBJ1-1 NA NA TRBV4-3
CASSGAGWNTGELFF TGTGCCAGCAGCGGAGCGGGGTGGAACACCGGGGAGCTGTTTTTT TRBJ2-2 NA TRBD2 TRBV9
CASSRVFPTDTQYF TGTGCCAGCAGCAGGGTATTTCCCACAGATACGCAGTATTTT TRBJ2-3 NA NA TRBV2
CASSSNGSPNYGYTF TGTGCCAGCAGTAGTAATGGCAGCCCTAACTATGGCTACACCTTC TRBJ1-2 NA NA TRBV28
CASSPIRTSTDTQYF TGTGCCAGCTCACCAATAAGGACTAGCACAGATACGCAGTATTTT TRBJ2-3 NA NA TRBV18
CASRPIAERTDTQYF TGTGCCAGCAGACCGATAGCGGAACGCACAGATACGCAGTATTTT TRBJ2-3 NA NA TRBV6-5
CASSSGVKAEAFF TGTGCCAGCAGCTCGGGTGTCAAGGCTGAAGCTTTCTTT TRBJ1-1 NA NA TRBV5-8
CASSFGGDNAEQFF TGTGCCAGCAGCTTCGGGGGGGATAATGCTGAGCAGTTCTTC TRBJ2-1 NA TRBD2 TRBV7-3
CASSSVNTEAFF TGTGCCAGCAGTTCCGTGAACACTGAAGCTTTCTTT TRBJ1-1 NA NA TRBV6-5
CASSYRRNSPLHF TGTGCCAGCAGCTACAGGAGGAATTCACCCCTCCACTTT TRBJ1-6 NA NA TRBV9
CASSPSREPNTEAFF TGTGCCAGCTCACCCTCCAGGGAGCCGAACACTGAAGCTTTCTTT TRBJ1-1 NA NA TRBV18
CSAPRNNEQFF TGCAGTGCCCCCAGAAACAATGAGCAGTTCTTC TRBJ2-1 once NA TRBV20-1
CASSVPGQGRNEQFF TGTGCCAGCAGCGTCCCCGGACAGGGTCGCAATGAGCAGTTCTTC TRBJ2-1 NA TRBD1 TRBV11-2
CASSSRTSGGNNEQFF TGCGCCAGCAGCTCAAGAACTAGCGGGGGGAACAATGAGCAGTTCTTC TRBJ2-1 NA TRBD2 TRBV5-1
CASSEWERSTEAFF TGTGCCAGCAGTGAATGGGAGAGGAGTACTGAAGCTTTCTTT TRBJ1-1 NA NA TRBV25-1
CASSRLLGATGELFF TGCGCCAGCAGCAGGCTCCTTGGGGCCACCGGGGAGCTGTTTTTT TRBJ2-2 NA NA TRBV5-1
CASSSSPGANVLTF TGTGCCAGCAGCTCCTCCCCTGGGGCCAACGTCCTGACTTTC TRBJ2-6 NA NA TRBV7-2
CASSVSGGNYGYTF TGTGCCAGCAGTGTTAGTGGAGGGAACTATGGCTACACCTTC TRBJ1-2 once NA TRBV25-1
CASSIPQRGLYGYTF TGTGCCAGTAGTATCCCCCAGAGGGGTCTCTATGGCTACACCTTC TRBJ1-2 NA NA TRBV19
CSAKAGELFF TGCAGCGCTAAGGCCGGGGAGCTGTTTTTT TRBJ2-2 NA NA TRBV29-1
CASKSKSRAKTGELFF TGTGCCAGCAAGTCCAAGAGCAGGGCAAAGACCGGGGAGCTGTTTTTT TRBJ2-2 NA NA TRBV2
CASSQDREGLGYTF TGCGCCAGCAGCCAAGATCGGGAGGGTCTTGGCTACACCTTC TRBJ1-2 NA NA TRBV4-1
CASRVGLLGSNQPQHF TGTGCCAGCAGGGTAGGGCTGCTCGGTAGCAATCAGCCCCAGCATTTT TRBJ1-5 NA NA TRBV28
CASSRQKNTEAFF TGTGCCAGTAGCAGACAGAAGAACACTGAAGCTTTCTTT TRBJ1-1 NA NA TRBV19
CASSWDGYSNQPQHF TGTGCCAGTAGTTGGGACGGATATAGCAATCAGCCCCAGCATTTT TRBJ1-5 few NA TRBV19
CASSPGLSTDTQYF TGTGCCAGCTCACCAGGGCTGAGCACAGATACGCAGTATTTT TRBJ2-3 NA NA TRBV18
CASSLEQLSSYEQYF TGTGCCAGCAGCTTAGAACAGCTTAGCTCCTACGAGCAGTACTTC TRBJ2-7 few NA TRBV11-2
CATSREARGNSPLHF TGTGCCACCAGCAGAGAGGCCCGGGGGAACTCACCCCTCCACTTT TRBJ1-6 NA NA TRBV15
CATRNNEQFF TGTGCCACTCGGAACAATGAGCAGTTCTTC TRBJ2-1 NA NA TRBV6-6
CATSRWGDQPQHF TGTGCCACCAGCAGGTGGGGGGATCAGCCCCAGCATTTT TRBJ1-5 few NA TRBV15
CASSLSVVGGMQETQYF TGTGCCAGCAGTTTATCAGTCGTCGGCGGGATGCAAGAGACCCAGTACTTC TRBJ2-5 NA NA TRBV27